This record looks at one TCR beta chain sequence and its context. Per germline, CDR1 SGDLS and CDR2 YYNGEE. V was pared by 0 bases and J by 7 bases, with 11 bases between. This CDR3 is 15 amino acids long. In the study's own analysis: The authors estimated nucleated cell counts from reference gene primer amplification. Profiling relied on immunoSEQ multiplex PCR, and the TCRdb table lists in-frame clones only, not all of them. The V and J calls and clone size come from that table; D and trimming were worked out from the DNA. Counted here are 180,000 or so clones, about 88% occurring once; the ten biggest clones make up roughly 2.4%. Allocation to cohorts depended on clinical history reported by the participants. The record originates from a study of blood T cell repertoires in COVID-19.

The origin of this receptor is a woman aged 40 to 49 with acute COVID-19. The chain has TRBV9 and TRBJ1-6; no reliable D call. The sample comprised PBMCs or T cells enriched from blood (not recorded which). Here the CDR3 DNA reads TGTGCCAGCAGCGTAGTGGATAGCACAAATTCACCCCTCCACTTT. Its translation: CASSVVDSTNSPLHF.